This T cell receptor beta chain comes out of a study of patients and donors after allogeneic stem cell transplantation. Losses at the gene ends were 4 bases for V and 6 bases for J; bases not matched to a gene: 10. The CDR3 is 15 amino acids. CDR1 SGHTA and CDR2 FQGNSA come from the germline V gene. TCRdb re-derived calls from the RT-PCR reads in MiXCR, one entry per CDR3 protein. The table has 2,000 to 2,500 distinct CDR3 sequences, 6% to 9% seen once; the top ten hold less than 30%. By its share, this clonotype is medium-sized. This receptor was taken from a human donor who was either an allogeneic HSCT recipient or a stem cell or donor lymphocyte infusion donor (not recorded which). It is not recorded whose cells these are; they may come from a transplant donor. The sample taken for sequencing was blood, either unsorted or a sorted T cell fraction (not recorded which). The V gene is TRBV7-2, the J gene TRBJ2-3; 7 bases are a match to TRBD2. The CDR3 sequence: CASSSLAAQGDTQYF. CDR3 DNA sequence: TGTGCCAGCAGCTCCCTAGCGGCCCAAGGGGATACGCAGTATTTT.